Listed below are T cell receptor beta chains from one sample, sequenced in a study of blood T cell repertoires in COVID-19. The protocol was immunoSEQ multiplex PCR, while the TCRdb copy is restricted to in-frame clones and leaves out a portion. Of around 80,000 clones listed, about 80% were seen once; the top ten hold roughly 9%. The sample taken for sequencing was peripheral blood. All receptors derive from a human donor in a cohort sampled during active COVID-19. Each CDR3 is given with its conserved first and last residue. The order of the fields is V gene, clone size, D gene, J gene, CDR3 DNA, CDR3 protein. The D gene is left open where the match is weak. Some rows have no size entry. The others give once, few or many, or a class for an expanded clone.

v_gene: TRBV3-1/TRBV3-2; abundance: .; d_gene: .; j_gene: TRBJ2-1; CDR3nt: TGTGCCAGCAGCCAAGATGGAGAGGCGCTGAAGCAGTTCTTC; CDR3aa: CASSQDGEALKQFF
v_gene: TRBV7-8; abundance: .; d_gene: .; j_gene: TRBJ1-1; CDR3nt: TGTGCCAGCAGCTACGAACACCGGAACACTGAAGCTTTCTTT; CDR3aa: CASSYEHRNTEAFF
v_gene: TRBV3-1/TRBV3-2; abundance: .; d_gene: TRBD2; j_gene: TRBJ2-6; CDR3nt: TGTGCCAGCAGCCAGACTAGCGGGGCCTCAAGTTGGGCCAACGTCCTGACTTTC; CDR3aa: CASSQTSGASSWANVLTF
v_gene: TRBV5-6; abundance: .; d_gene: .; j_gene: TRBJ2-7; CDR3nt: TGTGCCAGCAGTTATAGCTCCGAGCAGTACTTC; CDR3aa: CASSYSSEQYF
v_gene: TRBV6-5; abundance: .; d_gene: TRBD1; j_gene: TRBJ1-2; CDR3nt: TGTGCCAGCAGTCAGACAGGGTATGGCTACACCTTC; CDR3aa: CASSQTGYGYTF
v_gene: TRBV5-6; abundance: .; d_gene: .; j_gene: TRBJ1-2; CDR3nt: TGTGCCAGCAGCACAGGTTACGGCTATGGCTACACCTTC; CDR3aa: CASSTGYGYGYTF
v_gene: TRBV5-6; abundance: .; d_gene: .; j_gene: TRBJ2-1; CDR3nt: TGTGCCAGCAGCTTGGGGGCGGGGAGCGTCAATGAGCAGTTCTTC; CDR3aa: CASSLGAGSVNEQFF
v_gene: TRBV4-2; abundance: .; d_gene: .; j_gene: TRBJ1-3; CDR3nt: TGTGCCAGCAGCCAAGGACGGAGCTCTGGAAACACCATATATTTT; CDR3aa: CASSQGRSSGNTIYF
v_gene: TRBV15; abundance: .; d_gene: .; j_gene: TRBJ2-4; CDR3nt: TGTGCCACCAGCAGAGATCGGGGAGGAAACATTCAGTACTTC; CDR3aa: CATSRDRGGNIQYF
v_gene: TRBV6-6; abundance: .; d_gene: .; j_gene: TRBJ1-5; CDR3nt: TGTGCCAGCAGTTACAACTCCTGGAATCAGCCCCAGCATTTT; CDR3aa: CASSYNSWNQPQHF
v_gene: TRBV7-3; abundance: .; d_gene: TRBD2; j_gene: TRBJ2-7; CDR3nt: TGTGCCAGCAGCTTAGATAGCGGGGGGAGAGGCGAGCAGTACTTC; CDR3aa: CASSLDSGGRGEQYF
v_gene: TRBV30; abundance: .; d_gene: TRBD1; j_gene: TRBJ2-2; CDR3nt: TGTGCCTGCCAGGGGGTAGTTACCGGGGAGCTGTTTTTT; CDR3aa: CACQGVVTGELFF
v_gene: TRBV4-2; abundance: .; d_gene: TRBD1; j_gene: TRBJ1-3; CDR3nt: TGTGCCAGCAGCCAACCGACGACAGGGGAAAACACCATATATTTT; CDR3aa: CASSQPTTGENTIYF
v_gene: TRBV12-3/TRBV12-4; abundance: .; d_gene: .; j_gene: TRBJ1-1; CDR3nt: TGTGCCAGCAGTCGAACAGCTGAAGCTTTCTTT; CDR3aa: CASSRTAEAFF
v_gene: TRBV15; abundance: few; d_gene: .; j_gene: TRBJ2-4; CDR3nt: TGTGCCACCAGCAGAGATCTGGAGGGGGCCAAAAACATTCAGTACTTC; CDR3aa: CATSRDLEGAKNIQYF
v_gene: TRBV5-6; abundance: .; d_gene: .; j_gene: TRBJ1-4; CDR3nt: TGTGCCAGCAGCTTGTTCGGGGAGGGCGGTGAAAAACTGTTTTTT; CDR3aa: CASSLFGEGGEKLFF
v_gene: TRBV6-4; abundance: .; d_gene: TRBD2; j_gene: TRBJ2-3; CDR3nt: TGTGCCAGCAGTGAAGGTAGCGGGGAAACAGATACGCAGTATTTT; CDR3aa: CASSEGSGETDTQYF
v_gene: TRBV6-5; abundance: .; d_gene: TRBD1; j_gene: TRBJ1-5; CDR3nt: TGTGCCAGCAGTTTGGACAGGCAAGGAAGCAATCAGCCCCAGCATTTT; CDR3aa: CASSLDRQGSNQPQHF
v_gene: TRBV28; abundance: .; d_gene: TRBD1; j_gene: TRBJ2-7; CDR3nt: TGTGCCAGCAGAGCCGGGACAGGGGGCTTCTACGAGCAGTACTTC; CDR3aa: CASRAGTGGFYEQYF
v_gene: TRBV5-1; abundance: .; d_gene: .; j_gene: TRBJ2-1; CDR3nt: TGCGCCAGCAGCTTGGCCGCGGGAACCTACAATGAGCAGTTCTTC; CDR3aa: CASSLAAGTYNEQFF
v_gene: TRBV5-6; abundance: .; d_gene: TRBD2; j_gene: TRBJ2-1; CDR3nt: TGTGCCAGCAGCCAGGGACTAGCGGGGCTAATTGAGCAGTTCTTC; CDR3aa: CASSQGLAGLIEQFF
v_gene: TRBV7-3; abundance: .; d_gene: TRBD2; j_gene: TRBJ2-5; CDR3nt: TGTGCCAGCAGCTCGACTAGCAAGGAGACCCAGTACTTC; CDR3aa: CASSSTSKETQYF
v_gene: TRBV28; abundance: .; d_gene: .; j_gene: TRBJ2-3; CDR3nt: TGTGCCAGCCTTACAGAGGGAGCCCGCACAGATACGCAGTATTTT; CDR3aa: CASLTEGARTDTQYF
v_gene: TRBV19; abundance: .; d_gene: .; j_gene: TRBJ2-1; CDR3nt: TGTGCCAGTAGTAGGGCAGGGGCTTCCTACAATGAGCAGTTCTTC; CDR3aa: CASSRAGASYNEQFF